These 24 T cell receptor beta chains were sequenced from one sample in a study of vaccination effects on CD4 cells after COVID-19. These receptors have no known antigen. Here immunoSEQ multiplex PCR was the method, and the copy in TCRdb shows in-frame clones only, minus some. The table records 37,000 or so clones, about four fifths of them present only once. Researchers isolated CD4+ T cells once about 11 days of culture had elapsed. This material consisted of CD4+ T cells from PBMCs cultured without peptide, taken before COVID-19 vaccination. These TCRs come from a human donor who received a COVID-19 vaccine.

The CDR3 reads CAISGRTANTEAFF. The CDR3 DNA reads as TGTGCCATCAGTGGCAGGACGGCGAACACTGAAGCTTTCTTT. The chain joins TRBV10-3 to TRBJ1-1; D is uncertain. CDR3 length: 14 residues. With 4 bases removed from V and 1 base from J, the gap between germline ends came to 10 bases. CDR1 ENHRY and CDR2 SYGVKD come from the germline V gene.

V gene TRBV28 combines with J gene TRBJ2-7, with a weak D call TRBD1 (5 bases). Germline loops: CDR1 MDHEN, CDR2 SYDVKM. V lost 2 bases and J lost 2, with 10 bases in between. This CDR3 region has 14 residues. CDR3 sequence (DNA): TGTGCCAGCAGTTTAAGTTACAGGACCTACGAGCAGTACTTC. It is translated as CASSLSYRTYEQYF.

V is TRBV28 and J is TRBJ1-2; D not certain. The CDR3 length is 12 residues. Trimming stripped 7 bases from V and 5 bases from J, with 11 bases between. Germline CDR1 and CDR2: MDHEN and SYDVKM. The CDR3: CASNPIGYGYTF. CDR3 bases: TGTGCCAGCAACCCAATTGGGTATGGCTACACCTTC.

The genes are TRBV11-3 and TRBJ2-5, with no clear D. This CDR3 spans 16 amino acids. The germline V and J ends were trimmed by 1 base and 1 base, with 13 bases remaining between them. CDR1 is SGHNT, CDR2 YENEEA, per germline. The CDR3 here is CASSLGGTTLQETQYF. CDR3 bases: TGTGCCAGCAGCTTAGGGGGTACTACTCTCCAAGAGACCCAGTACTTC.

The chain couples TRBV20-1 to TRBJ2-3; 7 bases are a match to TRBD2. From germline, CDR1 is DFQATT and CDR2 SNEGSKA (reference sequence). The CDR3 covers 15 residues. Trimming cost V 3 bases and J 4 bases; bases outside gene matches: 10. The CDR3, as DNA: TGCAGTGCTAGTGACCGTGGACTAGTACCAGATACGCAGTATTTT. This translates into CSASDRGLVPDTQYF.

This clone was found once. The chain links TRBV11-2 to TRBJ2-5; 15 bases are a match to TRBD2. V dropped 4 bases and J dropped 6; count of bases not matched to a gene: 9. The CDR3 totals 17 residues. Per germline, CDR1 SGHAT and CDR2 FQNNGV. The CDR3 here is CASSSSGLAGGLQTQYF. CDR3 nucleotide sequence: TGTGCCAGCAGCTCTTCCGGACTAGCGGGAGGGCTGCAGACCCAGTACTTC.

The V gene is TRBV30, the J gene TRBJ1-5; D unclear. Germline V gives CDR1 GTSNPN, CDR2 SVGIG (reference sequence). The CDR3 sequence is 13 residues long. The V end lost 1 base, the J end lost 1 base, and 5 bases lay between the germline ends. In nucleotides, the CDR3 is TGTGCCTGGAGTGGCAAAAGCAATCAGCCCCAGCATTTT. The encoded protein is CAWSGKSNQPQHF.

The genes are TRBV24-1 and TRBJ1-2; D is undetermined. The germline gives CDR1 KGHDR, CDR2 SFDVKD. Trimming shortened V by 7 bases and J by 7 bases, and 12 bases separated the two germline ends. CDR3 length: 12 residues. The CDR3 nucleotides are TGTGCCACCAGAGGGCCAGGTGGTGGCTACACCTTC. It yields the protein CATRGPGGGYTF.

The chain carries TRBV3-1 (or the pseudogene TRBV3-2) and TRBJ2-4, with D uncertain. Trimming took 0 bases from V and 0 from J, leaving 9 bases between them. The CDR3 sequence is 16 residues long. Germline V gives CDR1 LGHDT, CDR2 YNNKEL (reference sequence). CDR3 sequence reads: CASSQDGILAKNIQYF. In DNA form, the CDR3 reads TGTGCCAGCAGCCAAGACGGTATCTTAGCCAAAAACATTCAGTACTTC.

The chain recombines TRBV18 with TRBJ1-1; the D is unclear. Germline CDR1 reads KGHSH; CDR2 reads LQKENI. The CDR3 consists of 13 residues. The V end lost 5 bases, the J end lost 3 bases, and 10 bases lay between the germline ends. The CDR3 nucleotides are TGTGCCAGCTCATCATACAGCTACACTGAAGCTTTCTTT. Translated, it gives CASSSYSYTEAFF.

In this sample, this clone turned up a few times. The rearrangement uses TRBV3-1 (or the pseudogene TRBV3-2) and TRBJ1-6; no firm D call. Trimming took 4 bases from V and 6 from J, leaving 7 bases between them. CDR1 and CDR2 from the germline V gene are LGHDT and YNNKEL (reference sequence). The length of the CDR3 is 13 residues. Here the CDR3 reads CASSRESNSPLHF. The CDR3 DNA follows: TGTGCCAGCAGCCGTGAAAGTAATTCACCCCTCCACTTT.

This rearrangement joins TRBV10-3 to TRBJ2-5, with a weak D call TRBD2 (6 bases). The CDR3 runs 12 residues. Germline CDR1 ENHRY, CDR2 SYGVKD. The ends were cut back, 8 bases at V and 3 bases at J, with 10 bases in the middle. Here the CDR3 DNA reads TGTGCCATCGGAGGGGTCGAAGAGACCCAGTACTTC. It encodes CAIGGVEETQYF.

The V gene is TRBV28, the J gene TRBJ1-5, with D unresolved. In germline, CDR1 is MDHEN, CDR2 SYDVKM. The CDR3 has 11 residues. V was clipped by 6 bases and J by 3 bases, with 3 bases between them. The CDR3 DNA reads as TGTGCCAGCAGCGCCAATCAGCCCCAGCATTTT. Protein product: CASSANQPQHF.

J is TRBJ2-1 and V is TRBV7-2, with 9 bases aligning to TRBD2. V gave up 2 bases and J gave up 8 bases; unmatched junction bases: 16. The CDR3 has 18 amino acids. Germline-derived CDR1 and CDR2 are SGHTA and FQGNSA. The CDR3 is CASSLLSWAGGPEYEQFF. The CDR3, as DNA: TGTGCCAGCAGCTTATTAAGTTGGGCGGGGGGGCCTGAGTATGAGCAGTTCTTC.

The V and J genes are TRBV19 and TRBJ2-5; 8 positions agree with TRBD1. The V gene end was trimmed by 6 bases and the J gene end by 1 base; junction bases not matched to a gene: 7. This CDR3 region has 15 residues. CDR1 and CDR2 (germline): LNHDA, SQIVND (reference sequence). The CDR3 DNA is TGTGCCAGTAGGAACACAGGGGGATTCCAAGAGACCCAGTACTTC. This sequence encodes CASRNTGGFQETQYF.

The chain has TRBV18 and TRBJ1-1; TRBD1 aligns across 7 bases. From germline, CDR1 is KGHSH and CDR2 LQKENI. The CDR3 consists of 17 residues. The ends lost 3 bases at V and 1 base at J; junction bases unmatched: 11. The chain's CDR3 is CASSPQRFYRGNTEAFF. Written as DNA, the CDR3 is TGTGCCAGCTCACCCCAACGATTCTACAGGGGGAACACTGAAGCTTTCTTT.

V and J are TRBV5-1 and TRBJ2-3; D is ambiguous. CDR1 and CDR2 (germline): SGHRS, YFSETQ. Trimming left V 0 bases short and J 2 bases short, with 13 bases between. CDR3 length: 16 amino acids. This CDR3 reads CASSLESYRITDTQYF. Written as DNA, the CDR3 is TGCGCCAGCAGCTTGGAGTCGTATAGGATCACAGATACGCAGTATTTT. Full variable domain (outside the CDR3, taken from reference TRBV5-1 and TRBJ2-3): KAGVTQTPRYLIKTRGQQVTLSCSPISGHRSVSWYQQTPGQGLQFLFEYFSETQRNKGNFPGRFSGRQFSNSRSEMNVSTLELGDSALYLCASSLESYRITDTQYFGPGTRLTVL.

There are a few counts of this clone. The chain is built from TRBV5-1 and TRBJ2-2; tentative D call: TRBD1 (5 bases). The CDR3 contains 14 residues. Trimming shortened V by 4 bases and J by 3 bases, and 10 bases separated the two germline ends. Germline assignment: CDR1 SGHRS and CDR2 YFSETQ. CDR3 protein: CASSPGQYTGELFF. The CDR3 bases are TGCGCCAGCAGCCCCGGACAATACACCGGGGAGCTGTTTTTT.

This rearrangement joins TRBV12-3 or TRBV12-4 to TRBJ1-2; D is undetermined. Trimming left V 0 bases short and J 4 bases short, with 6 bases between. This CDR3 is built from 13 residues. The CDR3 DNA reads TGTGCCAGCAGTTTAGCTGGTCCCTATGGCTACACCTTC. Protein: CASSLAGPYGYTF.

The gene calls are TRBV2 and TRBJ1-4, with TRBD1 matching 9 bases. The V gene's germline CDR1 is SNHLY and CDR2 FYNNEI. The J segment lost 7 bases and the V segment lost 5 bases, leaving 5 bases of the junction unmatched. The CDR3 spans 14 residues. CDR3 region: CASSYRGRGEKLFF. In DNA form, the CDR3 reads TGTGCCAGCAGTTACAGGGGGCGCGGTGAAAAACTGTTTTTT.

As DNA, the CDR3 is TGTGCCAGCACCCCTACCCCGGCCGGGGGCTATGGCTACACCTTC. Protein sequence: CASTPTPAGGYGYTF. The chain employs TRBV5-5 and TRBJ1-2; TRBD1 might be the D (5 bases). Germline loops: CDR1 SGHKS, CDR2 YYEKEE (reference sequence). The CDR3 extends over 15 amino acids. V was cut by 6 bases and J by 4 bases, with 19 bases left in between.

The V and J genes are TRBV7-2 and TRBJ2-1; TRBD1 aligns across 9 bases. This CDR3 has 12 amino acids. The germline gives CDR1 SGHTA, CDR2 FQGNSA. J lost 9 bases, V lost 6 bases, and 3 bases had no gene match. CDR3 amino acids: CASRRTGVEQFF. The DNA of the CDR3 is TGTGCCAGCAGACGGACAGGGGTTGAGCAGTTCTTC.

The chain is built from TRBV6-5 and TRBJ2-1; D not resolved. This CDR3 is 14 amino acids long. Germline lookup yields CDR1 MNHEY and CDR2 SVGAGI. Trimming stripped 5 bases from V and 4 bases from J, with 12 bases between. The DNA of the CDR3 is TGTGCCAGCAGTACCTCCGGCGTTTACAATGAGCAGTTCTTC. Translation: CASSTSGVYNEQFF.

The chain couples TRBV11-3 to TRBJ2-3; D is ambiguous. The V and J ends lost 1 base and 1 base respectively, with 6 bases between them. The CDR3 sequence is 14 residues long. CDR1 and CDR2 from the germline V gene are SGHNT and YENEEA. The CDR3 DNA follows: TGTGCCAGCAGCTTAGGGGCCCGCACAGATACGCAGTATTTT. Protein sequence: CASSLGARTDTQYF.